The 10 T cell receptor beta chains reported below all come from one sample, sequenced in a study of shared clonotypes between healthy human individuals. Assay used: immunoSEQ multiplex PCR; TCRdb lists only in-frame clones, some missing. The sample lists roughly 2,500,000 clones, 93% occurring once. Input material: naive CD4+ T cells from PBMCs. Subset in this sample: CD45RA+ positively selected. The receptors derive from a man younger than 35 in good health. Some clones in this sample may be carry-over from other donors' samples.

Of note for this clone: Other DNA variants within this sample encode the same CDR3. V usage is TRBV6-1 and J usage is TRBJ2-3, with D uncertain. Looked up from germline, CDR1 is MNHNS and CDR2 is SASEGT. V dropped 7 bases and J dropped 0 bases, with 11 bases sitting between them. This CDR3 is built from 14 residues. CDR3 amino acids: CASKVGGSTDTQYF. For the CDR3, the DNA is TGTGCCAGCAAGGTGGGCGGTAGCACAGATACGCAGTATTTT.

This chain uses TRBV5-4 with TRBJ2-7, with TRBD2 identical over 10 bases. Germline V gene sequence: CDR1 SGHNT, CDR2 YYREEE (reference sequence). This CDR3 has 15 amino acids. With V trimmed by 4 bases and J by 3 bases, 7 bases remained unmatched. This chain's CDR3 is CASSTRTSGNYEQYF. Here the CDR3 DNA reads TGTGCCAGCAGCACTAGGACTAGCGGTAACTACGAGCAGTACTTC. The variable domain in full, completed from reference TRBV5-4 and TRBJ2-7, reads ETGVTQSPTHLIKTRGQQVTLRCSSQSGHNTVSWYQQALGQGPQFIFQYYREEENGRGNFPPRFSGLQFPNYSSELNVNALELDDSALYLCASSTRTSGNYEQYFGPGTRLTVT.

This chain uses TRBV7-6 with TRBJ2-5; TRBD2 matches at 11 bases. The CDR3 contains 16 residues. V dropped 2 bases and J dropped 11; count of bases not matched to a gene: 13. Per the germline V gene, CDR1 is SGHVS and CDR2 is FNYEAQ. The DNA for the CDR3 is TGTGCCAGCAGCTTATCTTCTAGCGGGAGGCTCGGAGAGCAGTACTTC. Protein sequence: CASSLSSSGRLGEQYF.

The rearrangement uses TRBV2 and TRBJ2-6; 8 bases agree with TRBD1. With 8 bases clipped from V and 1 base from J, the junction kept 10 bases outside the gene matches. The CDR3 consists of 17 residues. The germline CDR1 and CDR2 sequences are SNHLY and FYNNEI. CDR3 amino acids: CASQPGQATSGANVLTF. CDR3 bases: TGTGCCAGCCAACCGGGACAGGCTACTTCTGGGGCCAACGTCCTGACTTTC.

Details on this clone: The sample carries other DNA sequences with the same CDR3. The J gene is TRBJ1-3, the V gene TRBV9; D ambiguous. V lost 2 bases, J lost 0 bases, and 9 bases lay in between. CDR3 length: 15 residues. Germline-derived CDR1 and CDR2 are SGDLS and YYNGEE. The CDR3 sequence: CASSVDADSGNTIYF. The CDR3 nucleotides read TGTGCCAGCAGCGTCGACGCAGACTCTGGAAACACCATATATTTT.

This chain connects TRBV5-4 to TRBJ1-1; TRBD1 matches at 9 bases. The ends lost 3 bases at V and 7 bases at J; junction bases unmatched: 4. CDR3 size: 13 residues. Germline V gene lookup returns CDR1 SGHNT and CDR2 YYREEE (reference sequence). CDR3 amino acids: CASSSRDRVEAFF. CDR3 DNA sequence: TGTGCCAGCAGCTCCCGGGACAGGGTTGAAGCTTTCTTT. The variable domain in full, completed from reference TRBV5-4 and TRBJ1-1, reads ETGVTQSPTHLIKTRGQQVTLRCSSQSGHNTVSWYQQALGQGPQFIFQYYREEENGRGNFPPRFSGLQFPNYSSELNVNALELDDSALYLCASSSRDRVEAFFGQGTRLTVV.

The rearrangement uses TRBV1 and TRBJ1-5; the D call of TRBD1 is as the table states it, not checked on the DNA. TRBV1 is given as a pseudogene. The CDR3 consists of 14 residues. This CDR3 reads CTSSLGQGRQPQHF. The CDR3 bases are TGCACCAGCAGCCTTGGACAGGGCCGTCAGCCCCAGCATTTT.

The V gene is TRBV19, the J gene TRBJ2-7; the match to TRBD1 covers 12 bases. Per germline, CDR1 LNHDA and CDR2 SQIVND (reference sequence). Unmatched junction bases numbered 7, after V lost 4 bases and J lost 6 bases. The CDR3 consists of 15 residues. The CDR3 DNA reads TGTGCCAGTAGTACCCCGGGACAGGGGGCAACCGAGCAGTACTTC. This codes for CASSTPGQGATEQYF.

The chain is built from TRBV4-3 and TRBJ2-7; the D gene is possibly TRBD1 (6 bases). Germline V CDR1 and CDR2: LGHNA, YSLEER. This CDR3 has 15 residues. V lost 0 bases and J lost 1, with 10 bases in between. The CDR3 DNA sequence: TGCGCCAGCAGCCAAGATTACGGGACATCCTACGAGCAGTACTTC. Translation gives CASSQDYGTSYEQYF.

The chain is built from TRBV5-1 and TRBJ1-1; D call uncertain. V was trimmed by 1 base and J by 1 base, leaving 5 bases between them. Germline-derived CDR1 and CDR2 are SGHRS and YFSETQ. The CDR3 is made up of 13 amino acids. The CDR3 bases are TGCGCCAGCAGCTTGTTCCCGAACACTGAAGCTTTCTTT. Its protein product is CASSLFPNTEAFF.